This T cell receptor beta chain came from a study of T-cell memory formation after mild COVID-19. Study findings and constraints: Prior to infection, memory already included some responding clones, suggesting cross-reactive memory joined. Most CD4+ clones that shrank were in CM and EM, while CD8+ ones turned up in EMRA. Second-wave clones reaching peak frequency on day 37 lacked confirmed SARS-CoV-2 specificity.

This clonotype has more than one count but fewer than ten. Its antigen is undetermined. TCR alpha and TCR beta cDNA libraries carrying sample barcodes and UMIs were produced by 5'RACE using constant-segment primers. TCRdb fed the 5' RACE reads into MiXCR, producing one record per CDR3 protein. The data contain about half a million distinct CDR3 sequences, about 20% of them seen just once; the ten biggest clones take up over 9%. This CDR3 spans 14 amino acids. The ends were cut back, 4 bases at V and 8 bases at J, with 17 bases in the middle. The germline CDR1 and CDR2 sequences are MDHEN and SYDVKM. Sequencing was done on a sample of PBMCs or a T cell subset sorted from them (not recorded which). V is TRBV28 and J is TRBJ1-2; D not resolved. The TCR was taken from an adult woman who had mild COVID-19 (a few samples of this study predate the infection). Cell type and time point are not known. The CDR3 reads CASSSHLGGSGYTF. CDR3 nucleotides: TGTGCCAGCAGTTCCCATTTGGGCGGGTCCGGCTACACCTTC.